The entry below describes one TCR beta chain. The same CDR3 is also encoded by other DNA sequences in this sample. The sample is drawn from a study of control samples from healthy donors and cancer patients. Method: immunoSEQ multiplex PCR; TCRdb's copy keeps in-frame clones and lacks some. The sample carries about 130,000 clones, about 92% recorded once. CDR3 length: 12 residues. Germline lookup yields CDR1 KGHSH and CDR2 LQKENI. V lost 2 bases and J lost 0, with 2 bases in between. This receptor was taken from a man in his forties or fifties with head and neck cancer. Material for sequencing was PBMCs. The chain employs TRBV18 and TRBJ2-7; D is unresolved. CDR3 protein: CASSPSSYEQYF. The CDR3 nucleotides are TGTGCCAGCTCACCATCCTCCTACGAGCAGTACTTC.